This is a list of T cell receptor beta chains from one sample in a study of OX40 agonist ivuxolimab in advanced cancers. The method was immunoSEQ multiplex PCR; TCRdb's version includes in-frame clones alone and lacks a portion of them. The sample yields fewer than 95,000 clones, under 95% seen once. Source: CD4+ or CD8+ T cells sorted from blood, taken in a trial of the OX40 agonist ivuxolimab. All receptors derive from an adult with an advanced solid tumor such as melanoma, head and neck, liver or kidney cancer. Each CDR3 is given with its conserved first and last residue. The D gene is left open where the match is weak. For some rows the clone size is stated as once, few or many, or as a class when expanded; others skip it.

d_call	j_call	clone_size	v_call	cdr3_nt	cdr3_aa
.	TRBJ1-3	.	TRBV18	TGTGCCAGCGCAGAGACGCCGACCTCTGGAAACACCATATATTTT	CASAETPTSGNTIYF
.	TRBJ2-5	.	TRBV15	TGTGCCACCAGCAGAGATGAGTGGAGCAGAGAGACCCAGTACTTC	CATSRDEWSRETQYF
TRBD1	TRBJ2-7	few	TRBV6-1	TGTGCCAGCAGTGTAGGGGACAGGGCGGAGCAGTACTTC	CASSVGDRAEQYF
TRBD1	TRBJ2-1	.	TRBV11-3	TGTGCCAGCAGTTTCGCCGGGACAGGGCGCGATGAGCAGTTCTTC	CASSFAGTGRDEQFF
.	TRBJ2-2	.	TRBV10-1	TGCGCCAGCACCGAGGGTTCGAGCGGGGAGCTGTTTTTT	CASTEGSSGELFF
TRBD1	TRBJ2-2	.	TRBV4-3	TGCGCCAGCAGCCGGAAAGGGACAGGGGCGAACACCGGGGAGCTGTTTTTT	CASSRKGTGANTGELFF
.	TRBJ1-5	.	TRBV10-3	TGTGCCACCTGCAGAGACAGCCTTATACTCAATCAGCCCCAGCATTTT	CATCRDSLILNQPQHF
.	TRBJ2-2	once	TRBV5-1	TGCGCCAGCAGCTTAGGGCCAGGAGGGGCCGGGGAGCTGTTTTTT	CASSLGPGGAGELFF
.	TRBJ1-2	once	TRBV30	TGTGCCTGGAGTGTACGGTCGGTCCTCTATGGCTACACCTTC	CAWSVRSVLYGYTF
TRBD1	TRBJ1-4	once	TRBV7-9	TGTGCCAGCAGCTTCCCTGGGCGGACAGGGATTGAAAAACTGTTTTTT	CASSFPGRTGIEKLFF
.	TRBJ2-7	.	TRBV4-3	TGCGCCAGCAGCCAACGTACCTACGGAACCTACGAGCAGTACTTC	CASSQRTYGTYEQYF
.	TRBJ2-4	.	TRBV6-6	TGTGCCAGCACCACCACAGGTTCCAAAAACATTCAGTACTTC	CASTTTGSKNIQYF
.	TRBJ2-7	.	TRBV11-3	TGTGCCAGCAGCTTAGGTCGAGGGGACTTCTCCTACGAGCAGTACTTC	CASSLGRGDFSYEQYF
TRBD1	TRBJ2-7	.	TRBV5-1	TGCGCCAGCAGCTTTAGAGACAGGGTGTACGAGCAGTACTTC	CASSFRDRVYEQYF
.	TRBJ2-5	once	TRBV9	TGTGCCAGCAGCGCCAGTGGGGGGGGCACAGGGGTAGAGACCCAGTACTTC	CASSASGGGTGVETQYF
.	TRBJ1-4	.	TRBV7-8	TGTGCCAGCAGCTTTCGGATAGGAGGTGAAAAACTGTTTTTT	CASSFRIGGEKLFF
.	TRBJ1-2	.	TRBV4-3	TGCGCCAGCAGCCAAGCGGACTCCTCCTATGGCTACACCTTC	CASSQADSSYGYTF
.	TRBJ2-5	.	TRBV6-5	TGTGCCAGCAGTTACTCGGGACGTCAAGAGACCCAGTACTTC	CASSYSGRQETQYF
TRBD1	TRBJ1-1	.	TRBV7-3	TGTGCCAGCAGCTTAACTGGGACAGTGAACACTGAAGCTTTCTTT	CASSLTGTVNTEAFF
TRBD1	TRBJ2-7	.	TRBV2	TGTGCCAGCAGCCTAGGACAGGGTCCCTCCTACGAGCAGTACTTC	CASSLGQGPSYEQYF
TRBD1	TRBJ1-4	.	TRBV15	TGTGCCACCAGCAGACTGGACAGGGGGCGGGTAAAACTGTTTTTT	CATSRLDRGRVKLFF
.	TRBJ1-3	.	TRBV15	TGTGCCACCAGCAGAGATCCCAGGGCGAACACCATATATTTT	CATSRDPRANTIYF
.	TRBJ1-2	.	TRBV6-6	TGTGCCAGCAGAGTTGTGGTGGGTTTGAATGGCTACACCTTC	CASRVVVGLNGYTF
TRBD2	TRBJ2-1	.	TRBV7-9	TGTGCCAGCAGCTATAGAAAGCCCTTTAGCGGGAGTATCGACAATGAGCAGTTCTTC	CASSYRKPFSGSIDNEQFF
.	TRBJ1-2	.	TRBV16	TGTGCCAGCAGCTTCGTTAGAAAGACCTATGGCTACACCTTC	CASSFVRKTYGYTF
TRBD1	TRBJ2-3	once	TRBV4-1	TGCGCCAGCAGCCAAGAAAACAGGGGGCCTAGCACAGATACGCAGTATTTT	CASSQENRGPSTDTQYF
.	TRBJ1-5	.	TRBV5-1	TGTGCCAGCAGCTTGGGATTCAATCAGCCCCAGCATTTT	CASSLGFNQPQHF
.	TRBJ2-7	.	TRBV4-1	TGCGCCAGCAGCCAAGAATCAGGCTGGGGGCAGTACTTC	CASSQESGWGQYF
TRBD1	TRBJ2-1	.	TRBV25-1	TGTGCCAGCAGTGGGATAGACAGGGGTGGTGGGGAGCAGTTCTTC	CASSGIDRGGGEQFF
.	TRBJ2-6	.	TRBV18	TGTGCCAGCTCACCGCGCAGACCCAGGGACTCTGGGGCCAACGTCCTGACTTTC	CASSPRRPRDSGANVLTF
TRBD1	TRBJ1-1	.	TRBV6-5	TGTGCCAGCAGTCGAGACAGGGGATCAACTGAAGCTTTCTTT	CASSRDRGSTEAFF
TRBD2	TRBJ2-3	.	TRBV30	TGTGCCTGGAGTGTCCTAGCGGGACTAGGTGCAGATACGCAGTATTTT	CAWSVLAGLGADTQYF
TRBD1	TRBJ2-2	.	TRBV5-1	TGCGCCAGCCGGCAGATAGGCCGGGGACAGGCGAACACCGGGGAGCTGTTTTTT	CASRQIGRGQANTGELFF
TRBD1	TRBJ2-7	.	TRBV5-1	TGCGCCAGCAGCTCCTCCGGGACAGACATCTACGAGCAGTACTTC	CASSSSGTDIYEQYF
.	TRBJ2-6	few	TRBV7-9	TGTGCCAGCAGCTTGGGCACAGTGTCTGGGGCCAACGTCCTGACTTTC	CASSLGTVSGANVLTF
TRBD2	TRBJ2-1	.	TRBV5-1	TGCGCCAGCAGCTTGCGTTGGCTAGCGGGAGGGTCCAGCAATGAGCAGTTCTTC	CASSLRWLAGGSSNEQFF
TRBD1	TRBJ1-5	once	TRBV7-8	TGTGCCAGCAGCCGCCGGACAGGCAGAGATCAGCCCCAGCATTTT	CASSRRTGRDQPQHF
TRBD1	TRBJ1-1	once	TRBV7-9	TGTGCCAGCAGCCTGCAGGGGGCTAAAGCTTTCTTT	CASSLQGAKAFF
TRBD1	TRBJ1-1	.	TRBV4-3	TGCGCCAGCAGCCAACAAACAGGGGCCCGAGCCGCTTTCTTT	CASSQQTGARAAFF
.	TRBJ1-1	.	TRBV11-3	TGTGCCAGCAGCTTAGCCCGGGGGGACACTGAAGCTTTCTTT	CASSLARGDTEAFF
TRBD2	TRBJ2-1	.	TRBV9	TGTGCCAGCAGCGTCCGGGGGACTAGCGGGAGAGATGAGCAGTTCTTC	CASSVRGTSGRDEQFF
.	TRBJ2-7	.	TRBV7-9	TGTGCCAGCAGCTTAGTGGAGGGGATAAGCGAGCAGTACTTC	CASSLVEGISEQYF